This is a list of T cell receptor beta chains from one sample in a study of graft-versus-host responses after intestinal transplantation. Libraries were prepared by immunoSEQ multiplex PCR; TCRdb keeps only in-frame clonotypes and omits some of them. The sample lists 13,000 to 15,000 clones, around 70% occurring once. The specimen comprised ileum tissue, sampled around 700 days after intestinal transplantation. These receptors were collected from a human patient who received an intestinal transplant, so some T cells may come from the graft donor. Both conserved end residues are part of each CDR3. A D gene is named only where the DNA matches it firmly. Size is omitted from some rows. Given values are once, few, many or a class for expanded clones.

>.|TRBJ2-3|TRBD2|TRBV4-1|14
CASSSAGGRDTQYF
TGCGCCAGCAGCTCAGCGGGGGGGCGAGATACGCAGTATTTT
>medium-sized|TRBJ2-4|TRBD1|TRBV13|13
CASSSTGANIQYF
TGTGCCAGCAGCTCGACAGGGGCGAACATTCAGTACTTC
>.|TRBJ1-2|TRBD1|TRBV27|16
CASSWGQGAWNYGYTF
TGTGCCAGCAGTTGGGGACAGGGAGCATGGAACTATGGCTACACCTTC
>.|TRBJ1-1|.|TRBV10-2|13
CASSTQRDTEAFF
TGCGCCAGCAGCACTCAAAGGGACACTGAAGCTTTCTTT
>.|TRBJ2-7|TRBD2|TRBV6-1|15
CASSEPSGAPYEQYF
TGTGCCAGCAGTGAACCTAGCGGGGCCCCCTACGAGCAGTACTTC
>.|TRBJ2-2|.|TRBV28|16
CASSLQLAGNTGELFF
TGTGCCAGCAGCCTCCAACTGGCAGGGAACACCGGGGAGCTGTTTTTT
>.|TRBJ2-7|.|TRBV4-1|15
CASSQVAVSSYEQYF
TGCGCCAGCAGCCAAGTGGCGGTAAGCTCCTACGAGCAGTACTTC
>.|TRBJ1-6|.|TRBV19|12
CASSIPRAPLHF
TGTGCCAGTAGTATTCCCCGGGCACCCCTCCACTTT
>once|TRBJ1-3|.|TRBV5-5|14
CASSFPTSGNTIYF
TGTGCCAGCAGCTTTCCCACGTCTGGAAACACCATATATTTT
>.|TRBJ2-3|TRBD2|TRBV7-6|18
CASSLAPTSGGRTDTQYF
TGTGCCAGCAGCTTAGCCCCGACTAGCGGGGGTCGGACAGATACGCAGTATTTT
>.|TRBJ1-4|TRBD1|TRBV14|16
CASSHSRDSPNEKLFF
TGTGCCAGCAGCCACTCCCGGGACAGCCCGAATGAAAAACTGTTTTTT
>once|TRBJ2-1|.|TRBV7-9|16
CASSLGQWVEYNEQFF
TGTGCCAGCAGCTTGGGTCAGTGGGTTGAGTACAATGAGCAGTTCTTC
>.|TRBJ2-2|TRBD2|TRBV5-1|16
CASSNSGSRFTGELFF
TGCGCCAGCAGTAACAGCGGGAGTAGGTTCACCGGGGAGCTGTTTTTT
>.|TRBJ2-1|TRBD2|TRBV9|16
CASSVSGTSLYNEQFF
TGTGCCAGCAGCGTTTCCGGGACTAGCTTGTACAATGAGCAGTTCTTC
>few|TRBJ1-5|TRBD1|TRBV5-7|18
CASSLGTGRGYSNQPQHF
TGTGCCAGCAGCTTGGGGACAGGGAGGGGATATAGCAATCAGCCCCAGCATTTT
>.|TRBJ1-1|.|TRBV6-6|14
CASSPGEEYTEAFF
TGTGCCAGCAGTCCAGGGGAGGAGTACACTGAAGCTTTCTTT
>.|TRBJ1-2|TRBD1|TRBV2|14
CASSERRDRAGYTF
TGTGCCAGCAGTGAAAGGCGGGACAGGGCTGGCTACACCTTC
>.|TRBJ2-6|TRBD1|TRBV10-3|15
CAIRGGQAGANVLTF
TGTGCCATCAGGGGCGGACAGGCTGGGGCCAACGTCCTGACTTTC
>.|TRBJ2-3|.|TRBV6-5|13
CATATRITDTQYF
TGTGCCACCGCAACTAGGATAACAGATACGCAGTATTTT